The 8 T cell receptor beta chains listed next were all sequenced from one sample in a study of T cell changes during pregnancy in multiple sclerosis. The method was immunoSEQ multiplex PCR; TCRdb's version includes in-frame clones alone and lacks a portion of them. The sample lists more than 65,000 clones, 90% to 95% occurring once. Sequenced material: peripheral blood, taken in the first trimester of pregnancy. Receptor source: a female donor with multiple sclerosis, enrolled in a pregnancy study.

V and J are TRBV25-1 and TRBJ1-4; 8 positions agree with TRBD1. CDR3 size: 15 residues. Germline V gives CDR1 MGHDK, CDR2 SYGVNS. The junction had 9 bases not matched to a gene; V was cut back by 4 bases and J by 8 bases. CDR3 protein: CASSVGGQGGEKLFF. The CDR3 nucleotides read TGTGCCAGCAGTGTCGGAGGACAGGGAGGGGAAAAACTGTTTTTT.

J is TRBJ1-1 and V is TRBV7-6; D remains unclear. The CDR3 covers 13 residues. Germline V gives CDR1 SGHVS, CDR2 FNYEAQ. Trimming removed 1 base at V and 8 bases at J, with 11 bases between. The CDR3 here is CASSLVPTAEAFF. CDR3 DNA sequence: TGTGCCAGCAGCTTAGTTCCAACAGCAGAAGCTTTCTTT.

This sequence joins TRBV11-3 and TRBJ1-6; 9 nucleotides align to TRBD1. Germline trimming cut 1 base from V and 6 bases from J; bases unmatched to any gene: 4. Germline lookup yields CDR1 SGHNT and CDR2 YENEEA. The CDR3 runs 16 residues. This chain's CDR3 is CASSLGDRGTNSPLHF. CDR3 DNA sequence: TGTGCCAGCAGCTTAGGAGACAGGGGGACTAATTCACCCCTCCACTTT.

The V and J genes are TRBV25-1 and TRBJ1-2; TRBD1 agrees at 8 bases. Looked up from germline, CDR1 is MGHDK and CDR2 is SYGVNS. With V trimmed by 2 bases and J by 4 bases, 3 bases remained unmatched. CDR3 length: 14 amino acids. In DNA, the CDR3 is TGTGCCAGCAGTGAACCCACAGGGGGCTATGGCTACACCTTC. Translated, it gives CASSEPTGGYGYTF.

The chain employs TRBV19 and TRBJ1-2; D is possibly TRBD1 (6 bases). Trimming left V 4 bases short and J 8 bases short, with 14 bases between. CDR1 and CDR2 (germline): LNHDA, SQIVND (reference sequence). The length of the CDR3 is 13 residues. CDR3 nucleotides: TGTGCCAGTAGTACTACAGGGTTCCAGGGCTACACCTTC. Translation gives CASSTTGFQGYTF.

This clone was picked up one time. The genes are TRBV7-9 and TRBJ1-2; D not certain. Germline V gives CDR1 SEHNR, CDR2 FQNEAQ (reference sequence). V was clipped by 3 bases and J by 11 bases, with 25 bases between them. The CDR3 runs to 16 residues. DNA of the CDR3: TGTGCCAGCAGCTTCGGTCGCACGGGTTCTTTCTATAAGTACACCTTC. It yields the protein CASSFGRTGSFYKYTF.

This clone was seen more than once but under ten times. The gene calls are TRBV18 and TRBJ1-5; weak D call: TRBD1 (6 bases). Germline V gives CDR1 KGHSH, CDR2 LQKENI. The V gene lost 4 bases and the J gene lost 5 bases, with 12 bases spanning the gap. The CDR3 length is 14 residues. In DNA form, the CDR3 reads TGTGCCAGCTCACAACAGGGATCGGATCAGCCCCAGCATTTT. Amino acid sequence: CASSQQGSDQPQHF.

The CDR3, as DNA: TGTGCCAGCAGCTTGGGGCAGGGGTTCGCGGGAGGGCAAGAGACCCAGTACTTC. This gives the protein CASSLGQGFAGGQETQYF. The V and J genes are TRBV11-3 and TRBJ2-5; TRBD2 agrees at 9 bases. Per the germline V gene, CDR1 is SGHNT and CDR2 is YENEEA. With V trimmed by 3 bases and J by 2 bases, 13 bases remained unmatched. The CDR3 has 18 amino acids.